These T cell receptor beta chains were read from a single sample in a study of vaccination and CD4 T cells after COVID-19. TCRdb reanalysed the PCR reads using MiXCR and keeps one entry per CDR3 protein. The repertoire holds about 20,000 distinct CDR3 sequences, with under 60% as singletons. The antigens these receptors bind are not known. Specimen: CD4+ T cells from blood, cultured in vitro, collected after SARS-CoV-2 vaccination. The receptors stem from a human donor who had recovered from COVID-19. Both conserved end residues are part of each CDR3. The order of the fields is J gene, clone size, V gene, D gene, CDR3 length, CDR3 protein, CDR3 DNA. D genes are given only for firm matches. Clone size is shown for a subset of rows, as once, few, many or a class of expanded clone.

J gene: TRBJ1-2
clone size: -
V gene: TRBV6-5
D gene: -
CDR3 length: 15
CDR3 protein: CASSYSNGGIGGYTF
CDR3 DNA: TGTGCCAGCAGTTACTCGAACGGGGGCATCGGGGGCTACACCTTC

J gene: TRBJ1-1
clone size: -
V gene: TRBV2
D gene: -
CDR3 length: 14
CDR3 protein: CASSEQGKGTEAFF
CDR3 DNA: TGTGCCAGCAGTGAACAGGGTAAGGGCACTGAAGCTTTCTTT

J gene: TRBJ1-2
clone size: few
V gene: TRBV7-9
D gene: -
CDR3 length: 15
CDR3 protein: CASSLPGPGAHGYTF
CDR3 DNA: TGTGCCAGCAGCCTTCCGGGGCCTGGCGCACATGGCTACACCTTC

J gene: TRBJ1-2
clone size: -
V gene: TRBV20-1
D gene: TRBD1
CDR3 length: 15
CDR3 protein: CSASEGARSNYGYTF
CDR3 DNA: TGCAGTGCTAGCGAGGGGGCGAGGTCTAACTATGGCTACACCTTC

J gene: TRBJ2-3
clone size: few
V gene: TRBV7-7
D gene: -
CDR3 length: 15
CDR3 protein: CASSPTAASTDTQYF
CDR3 DNA: TGTGCCAGCAGCCCAACAGCGGCTAGCACAGATACGCAGTATTTT

J gene: TRBJ2-3
clone size: -
V gene: TRBV14
D gene: -
CDR3 length: 14
CDR3 protein: CASSQDYIGDTQYF
CDR3 DNA: TGTGCCAGCAGCCAAGATTATATCGGGGACACGCAGTATTTT

J gene: TRBJ2-7
clone size: few
V gene: TRBV6-1
D gene: TRBD2
CDR3 length: 16
CDR3 protein: CASSAPRGSGGSQQYF
CDR3 DNA: TGTGCCAGCAGTGCCCCCCGGGGTAGCGGGGGCTCCCAGCAGTACTTC

J gene: TRBJ2-3
clone size: few
V gene: TRBV6-5
D gene: TRBD1
CDR3 length: 19
CDR3 protein: CASSYPDGTGGKSSDTQYF
CDR3 DNA: TGTGCCAGCAGTTACCCCGATGGGACAGGGGGGAAGTCCTCAGATACGCAGTATTTT

J gene: TRBJ2-2
clone size: medium-sized
V gene: TRBV6-2/TRBV6-3
D gene: TRBD2
CDR3 length: 16
CDR3 protein: CASSYQLAGGTGELFF
CDR3 DNA: TGTGCCAGCAGTTACCAACTAGCGGGGGGAACCGGGGAGCTGTTTTTT

J gene: TRBJ1-1
clone size: -
V gene: TRBV11-3
D gene: -
CDR3 length: 16
CDR3 protein: CASSLPPTGVNTEAFF
CDR3 DNA: TGTGCCAGCAGCTTGCCACCGACAGGAGTGAACACTGAAGCTTTCTTT

J gene: TRBJ1-2
clone size: -
V gene: TRBV5-6
D gene: TRBD1
CDR3 length: 14
CDR3 protein: CASSGDSWNYGYTF
CDR3 DNA: TGTGCCAGCAGCGGGGACAGTTGGAACTATGGCTACACCTTC

J gene: TRBJ1-2
clone size: -
V gene: TRBV10-3
D gene: TRBD1
CDR3 length: 13
CDR3 protein: CAISTDRVEGYTF
CDR3 DNA: TGTGCCATCAGTACGGACAGGGTGGAAGGCTACACCTTC

J gene: TRBJ2-5
clone size: few
V gene: TRBV18
D gene: -
CDR3 length: 13
CDR3 protein: CASSPGHSETQYF
CDR3 DNA: TGTGCCAGCTCACCGGGCCATTCAGAGACCCAGTACTTC

J gene: TRBJ1-5
clone size: -
V gene: TRBV20-1
D gene: -
CDR3 length: 15
CDR3 protein: CSASSRDGSNQPQHF
CDR3 DNA: TGCAGTGCTAGCTCCCGGGACGGATCCAATCAGCCCCAGCATTTT

J gene: TRBJ2-3
clone size: -
V gene: TRBV20-1
D gene: -
CDR3 length: 14
CDR3 protein: CSARRGAPTDTQYF
CDR3 DNA: TGCAGTGCTAGAAGGGGTGCGCCTACAGATACGCAGTATTTT

J gene: TRBJ1-5
clone size: few
V gene: TRBV19
D gene: -
CDR3 length: 15
CDR3 protein: CASSIGPSADQPQHF
CDR3 DNA: TGTGCCAGTAGTATAGGTCCCAGCGCGGATCAGCCCCAGCATTTT

J gene: TRBJ2-3
clone size: -
V gene: TRBV19
D gene: -
CDR3 length: 14
CDR3 protein: CASKNGVSTDTQYF
CDR3 DNA: TGTGCCAGTAAGAACGGAGTTAGCACAGATACGCAGTATTTT

J gene: TRBJ2-2
clone size: -
V gene: TRBV4-2
D gene: TRBD1
CDR3 length: 17
CDR3 protein: CASSQEAGTGGLGELFF
CDR3 DNA: TGTGCCAGCAGCCAAGAGGCGGGGACAGGGGGCTTGGGGGAGCTGTTTTTT

J gene: TRBJ2-6
clone size: -
V gene: TRBV4-1
D gene: -
CDR3 length: 15
CDR3 protein: CASSPGADGANVLTF
CDR3 DNA: TGCGCCAGCAGCCCCGGGGCTGACGGGGCCAACGTCCTGACTTTC

J gene: TRBJ1-2
clone size: -
V gene: TRBV6-2/TRBV6-3
D gene: -
CDR3 length: 15
CDR3 protein: CASSYSGGSVYGYTF
CDR3 DNA: TGTGCCAGCAGTTACAGCGGGGGGTCGGTTTATGGCTACACCTTC

J gene: TRBJ1-1
clone size: -
V gene: TRBV10-3
D gene: -
CDR3 length: 13
CDR3 protein: CAISSGRETEAFF
CDR3 DNA: TGTGCCATCAGTTCAGGGAGGGAAACTGAAGCTTTCTTT

J gene: TRBJ2-5
clone size: -
V gene: TRBV6-5
D gene: -
CDR3 length: 13
CDR3 protein: CASSYTGRETQYF
CDR3 DNA: TGTGCCAGCAGTTACACAGGACGGGAGACCCAGTACTTC

J gene: TRBJ1-2
clone size: -
V gene: TRBV28
D gene: TRBD1
CDR3 length: 16
CDR3 protein: CASSSFSGGAIRGYTF
CDR3 DNA: TGTGCCAGCAGTTCTTTCTCAGGGGGCGCAATTCGTGGCTACACCTTC

J gene: TRBJ2-7
clone size: -
V gene: TRBV2
D gene: TRBD1
CDR3 length: 14
CDR3 protein: CASSAGQAPHEQYF
CDR3 DNA: TGTGCCAGCAGCGCGGGACAGGCCCCCCACGAGCAGTACTTC

J gene: TRBJ1-5
clone size: few
V gene: TRBV7-8
D gene: -
CDR3 length: 15
CDR3 protein: CASSPWQGGGQPQHF
CDR3 DNA: TGTGCCAGCAGCCCTTGGCAGGGAGGAGGGCAGCCCCAGCATTTT

J gene: TRBJ2-6
clone size: -
V gene: TRBV7-2
D gene: -
CDR3 length: 16
CDR3 protein: CASSLGRISGANVLTF
CDR3 DNA: TGTGCCAGCAGCTTAGGGCGGATCTCTGGGGCCAACGTCCTGACTTTC

J gene: TRBJ1-3
clone size: few
V gene: TRBV7-6
D gene: -
CDR3 length: 14
CDR3 protein: CASSLGASGNTIYF
CDR3 DNA: TGTGCCAGCAGCTTAGGGGCTTCTGGAAACACCATATATTTT

J gene: TRBJ2-5
clone size: -
V gene: TRBV7-2
D gene: -
CDR3 length: 15
CDR3 protein: CASSRAPFEGETQYF
CDR3 DNA: TGTGCCAGCAGCCGGGCTCCCTTCGAGGGAGAGACCCAGTACTTC

J gene: TRBJ2-5
clone size: -
V gene: TRBV30
D gene: -
CDR3 length: 15
CDR3 protein: CAWSVGRSGGETQYF
CDR3 DNA: TGTGCCTGGAGTGTTGGTCGATCGGGTGGAGAGACCCAGTACTTC

J gene: TRBJ1-1
clone size: few
V gene: TRBV5-1
D gene: -
CDR3 length: 15
CDR3 protein: CASSLATLQRTEAFF
CDR3 DNA: TGCGCCAGCAGCTTGGCTACACTTCAGAGGACTGAAGCTTTCTTT

J gene: TRBJ1-2
clone size: -
V gene: TRBV7-8
D gene: -
CDR3 length: 14
CDR3 protein: CASSLGQVRYGYTF
CDR3 DNA: TGTGCCAGCAGCTTAGGTCAGGTCCGCTATGGCTACACCTTC

J gene: TRBJ2-3
clone size: -
V gene: TRBV6-5
D gene: -
CDR3 length: 13
CDR3 protein: CASSSGPGDTQYF
CDR3 DNA: TGTGCCAGCAGTTCCGGACCTGGAGATACGCAGTATTTT

J gene: TRBJ2-3
clone size: few
V gene: TRBV20-1
D gene: TRBD1
CDR3 length: 14
CDR3 protein: CSARDRPSTDTQYF
CDR3 DNA: TGCAGTGCCCGGGACAGACCTAGCACAGATACGCAGTATTTT

J gene: TRBJ1-1
clone size: -
V gene: TRBV7-9
D gene: -
CDR3 length: 16
CDR3 protein: CASSPVTGAGDTEAFF
CDR3 DNA: TGTGCCAGCAGCCCGGTAACGGGGGCAGGGGACACTGAAGCTTTCTTT

J gene: TRBJ2-7
clone size: few
V gene: TRBV6-1
D gene: -
CDR3 length: 14
CDR3 protein: CASSDRQFPYEQYF
CDR3 DNA: TGTGCCAGCAGTGATAGACAGTTTCCCTACGAGCAGTACTTC

J gene: TRBJ2-7
clone size: -
V gene: TRBV19
D gene: TRBD1
CDR3 length: 13
CDR3 protein: CASTGTGTHEQYF
CDR3 DNA: TGTGCCAGTACCGGGACAGGGACCCACGAGCAGTACTTC

J gene: TRBJ2-7
clone size: -
V gene: TRBV7-2
D gene: -
CDR3 length: 13
CDR3 protein: CASSRDTIYEQYF
CDR3 DNA: TGTGCCAGCAGCCGGGACACCATCTACGAGCAGTACTTC

J gene: TRBJ1-1
clone size: -
V gene: TRBV7-9
D gene: TRBD1
CDR3 length: 13
CDR3 protein: CASPGQMNTEAFF
CDR3 DNA: TGTGCCAGCCCGGGACAGATGAACACTGAAGCTTTCTTT

J gene: TRBJ2-2
clone size: -
V gene: TRBV7-2
D gene: TRBD2
CDR3 length: 16
CDR3 protein: CASSYRASGITGELFF
CDR3 DNA: TGTGCCAGCAGCTATAGGGCTAGCGGGATTACCGGGGAGCTGTTTTTT

J gene: TRBJ1-2
clone size: -
V gene: TRBV28
D gene: -
CDR3 length: 14
CDR3 protein: CASRMSLGNYGYTF
CDR3 DNA: TGTGCCAGCAGGATGAGTCTTGGGAATTATGGCTACACCTTC

J gene: TRBJ1-6
clone size: few
V gene: TRBV6-1
D gene: -
CDR3 length: 18
CDR3 protein: CASSEVSGASSYNSPLHF
CDR3 DNA: TGTGCCAGCAGTGAGGTATCGGGGGCAAGCTCCTATAATTCACCCCTCCACTTT

J gene: TRBJ1-1
clone size: -
V gene: TRBV20-1
D gene: TRBD1
CDR3 length: 13
CDR3 protein: CSARFDRATEAFF
CDR3 DNA: TGCAGTGCTAGATTCGACAGGGCCACTGAAGCTTTCTTT

J gene: TRBJ2-2
clone size: -
V gene: TRBV19
D gene: TRBD2
CDR3 length: 16
CDR3 protein: CASSISAGANTGELFF
CDR3 DNA: TGTGCCAGTAGTATCTCGGCGGGAGCGAACACCGGGGAGCTGTTTTTT

J gene: TRBJ2-2
clone size: -
V gene: TRBV20-1
D gene: -
CDR3 length: 18
CDR3 protein: CSARGLSRAVGRTGELFF
CDR3 DNA: TGCAGTGCTAGGGGACTTTCCCGGGCCGTGGGGAGGACCGGGGAGCTGTTTTTT

J gene: TRBJ1-2
clone size: -
V gene: TRBV27
D gene: -
CDR3 length: 12
CDR3 protein: CASGTTHYGYTF
CDR3 DNA: TGTGCCAGCGGGACGACCCACTATGGCTACACCTTC

J gene: TRBJ1-3
clone size: -
V gene: TRBV2
D gene: -
CDR3 length: 13
CDR3 protein: CASSAWPGNTIYF
CDR3 DNA: TGTGCCAGCAGTGCATGGCCTGGAAACACCATATATTTT

J gene: TRBJ2-7
clone size: few
V gene: TRBV27
D gene: -
CDR3 length: 15
CDR3 protein: CASSPTGTRNYEQYF
CDR3 DNA: TGTGCCAGCAGTCCCACCGGGACAAGAAACTACGAGCAGTACTTC

J gene: TRBJ2-4
clone size: -
V gene: TRBV7-2
D gene: -
CDR3 length: 16
CDR3 protein: CASSLRGGALRNIQYF
CDR3 DNA: TGTGCCAGCAGCCTGAGGGGGGGGGCTCTGAGAAACATTCAGTACTTC

J gene: TRBJ1-2
clone size: large
V gene: TRBV6-1
D gene: -
CDR3 length: 13
CDR3 protein: CASSAGANYGYTF
CDR3 DNA: TGTGCCAGCAGTGCGGGGGCTAACTATGGCTACACCTTC

J gene: TRBJ2-2
clone size: -
V gene: TRBV6-5
D gene: -
CDR3 length: 15
CDR3 protein: CASSYWEGSTGELFF
CDR3 DNA: TGTGCCAGCAGTTACTGGGAAGGTTCCACCGGGGAGCTGTTTTTT

J gene: TRBJ1-2
clone size: few
V gene: TRBV12-3/TRBV12-4
D gene: TRBD1
CDR3 length: 14
CDR3 protein: CASSRRDRGGGYTF
CDR3 DNA: TGTGCCAGCAGTCGGCGCGACAGGGGTGGTGGCTACACCTTC

J gene: TRBJ2-1
clone size: once
V gene: TRBV27
D gene: TRBD2
CDR3 length: 17
CDR3 protein: CASSLSLTSSGYNEQFF
CDR3 DNA: TGTGCCAGCAGTTTATCTTTGACTAGCAGCGGGTACAATGAGCAGTTCTTC

J gene: TRBJ2-1
clone size: -
V gene: TRBV27
D gene: -
CDR3 length: 13
CDR3 protein: CASSLRFGNEQFF
CDR3 DNA: TGTGCCAGCAGTTTGAGGTTTGGCAATGAGCAGTTCTTC

J gene: TRBJ1-2
clone size: -
V gene: TRBV5-1
D gene: -
CDR3 length: 16
CDR3 protein: CASSPDSGRANYGYTF
CDR3 DNA: TGCGCCAGCAGCCCTGATTCCGGGCGGGCTAACTATGGCTACACCTTC

J gene: TRBJ2-5
clone size: -
V gene: TRBV9
D gene: -
CDR3 length: 15
CDR3 protein: CASSVTDSLGETQYF
CDR3 DNA: TGTGCCAGCAGCGTAACGGACAGCTTGGGTGAGACCCAGTACTTC

J gene: TRBJ1-2
clone size: -
V gene: TRBV28
D gene: TRBD1
CDR3 length: 15
CDR3 protein: CASSSTGTGHYGYTF
CDR3 DNA: TGTGCCAGCAGTTCTACAGGGACAGGGCACTATGGCTACACCTTC

J gene: TRBJ2-1
clone size: -
V gene: TRBV10-3
D gene: -
CDR3 length: 16
CDR3 protein: CAISVGMQGRDGEQFF
CDR3 DNA: TGTGCCATCAGTGTAGGGATGCAGGGACGGGATGGTGAGCAGTTCTTC